This T cell receptor (beta chain) stems from a study of blood T cell repertoires in COVID-19. Overall study context: Spain, Italy and the United States supplied samples that represented acute and convalescent COVID-19. T cells, B-cell-depleted T cells, or PBMCs provided the cDNA or gDNA that served as material.

This clone was counted only a few times. Unmatched junction bases numbered 13, after V lost 4 bases and J lost 9 bases. This CDR3 has 15 residues. In germline, CDR1 is PRHDT, CDR2 FYEKMQ (reference sequence). Repertoires were generated with immunoSEQ multiplex PCR, while TCRdb's copy carries only in-frame clones and drops some. The repertoire has more than 300,000 clones, 85% to 90% of them found once; the top ten carry about 4.2%. Participants were placed into cohorts based on the clinical history they reported. Two consecutive negative NP/OP PCR tests, clearance, or resolved symptoms defined Cohort 3 recovery.

This receptor was taken from a man aged 25 to 40 who had recovered from COVID-19. The sample comprised PBMCs or T cells enriched from blood (not recorded which). The rearrangement uses TRBV13 and TRBJ2-5, with 8 bases lining up with TRBD2. For the CDR3, the DNA is TGTGCCAGCAGCTCGGGGCCAGCGGGGGCGGGGGCCCAGTACTTC. This codes for CASSSGPAGAGAQYF.